This TCR beta chain appears in the sequencing data of a study of blood T cell repertoires in COVID-19. Study information: Acute-phase and convalescent COVID-19 samples originated in the United States, Italy and Spain.

The germline V and J ends were trimmed by 1 base and 4 bases, with 11 bases remaining between them. Per the germline V gene, CDR1 is SNHLY and CDR2 is FYNNEI. The CDR3 is 15 amino acids. This table comes from immunoSEQ multiplex PCR, and its TCRdb copy is limited to in-frame clones, with some not included. Seen here are 150,000 to 200,000 clones, roughly 86% observed once, and the top ten hold 5.5% to 8.5%. The chain links TRBV2 to TRBJ1-5; a weak D match, TRBD1 (6 bases). This clonotype originated in a woman over 75 in a cohort sampled during active or convalescent COVID-19. Sequenced sample: peripheral blood. CDR3 DNA: TGTGCCAGCAGTGAAGGAGGGGGAGAAAATCAGCCCCAGCATTTT. Its translation: CASSEGGGENQPQHF.